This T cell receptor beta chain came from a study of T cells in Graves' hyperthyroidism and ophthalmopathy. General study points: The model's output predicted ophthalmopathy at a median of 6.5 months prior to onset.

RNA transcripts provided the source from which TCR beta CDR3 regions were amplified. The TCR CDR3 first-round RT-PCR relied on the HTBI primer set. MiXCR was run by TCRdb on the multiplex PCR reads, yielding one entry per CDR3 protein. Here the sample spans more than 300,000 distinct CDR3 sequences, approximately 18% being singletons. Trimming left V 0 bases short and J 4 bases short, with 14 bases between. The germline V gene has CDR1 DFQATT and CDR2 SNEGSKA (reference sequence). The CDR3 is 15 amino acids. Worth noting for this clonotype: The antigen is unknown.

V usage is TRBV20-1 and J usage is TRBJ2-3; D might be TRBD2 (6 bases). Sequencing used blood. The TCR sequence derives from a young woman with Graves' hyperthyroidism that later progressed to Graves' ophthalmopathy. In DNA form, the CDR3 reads TGCAGTGCTAGAGATCTATTGGAGGGTTCAGATACGCAGTATTTT. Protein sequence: CSARDLLEGSDTQYF.